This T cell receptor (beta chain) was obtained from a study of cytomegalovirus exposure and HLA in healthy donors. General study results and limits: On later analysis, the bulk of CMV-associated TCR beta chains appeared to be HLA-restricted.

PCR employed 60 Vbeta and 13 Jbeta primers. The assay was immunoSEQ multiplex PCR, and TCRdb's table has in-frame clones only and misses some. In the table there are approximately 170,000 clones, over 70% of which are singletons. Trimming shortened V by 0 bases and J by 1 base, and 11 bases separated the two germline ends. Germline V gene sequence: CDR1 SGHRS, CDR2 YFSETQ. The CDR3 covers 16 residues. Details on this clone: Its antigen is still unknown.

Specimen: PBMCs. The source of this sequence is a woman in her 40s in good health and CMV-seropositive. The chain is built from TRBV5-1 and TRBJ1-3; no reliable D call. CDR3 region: CASSLGSGGSGNTIYF. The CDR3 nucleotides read TGCGCCAGCAGCTTGGGGTCAGGAGGGTCTGGAAACACCATATATTTT.